A selection of T cell receptor beta chains follows, all from one sample in a study of T cell responses to AZD1222 COVID-19 vaccine. Using immunoSEQ multiplex PCR, the repertoire was profiled, and TCRdb retains in-frame clones only, with some absent. The sample has some 150,000 clones, 70% to 90% seen once. Sequencing was performed on peripheral blood, taken on day 0 of AZD1222 vaccination. All receptors derive from an adult in good health. Both conserved end residues are part of each CDR3. The D gene is left open where the match is weak. Some rows mark clone size as missing; the rest say once, few, many or name a class of expanded clone.

.	TRBV30	TRBJ1-3	.	TGTGCCTGGAAGTGGGGGCCTGGAAACACCATATATTTT	CAWKWGPGNTIYF
TRBD1	TRBV7-2	TRBJ1-1	.	TGTGCCAGCACTTCCCAGGGGGCGAACACTGAAGCTTTCTTT	CASTSQGANTEAFF
.	TRBV27	TRBJ1-5	.	TGTGCCAGCCCAACAGTTTACAATCAGCCCCAGCATTTT	CASPTVYNQPQHF
.	TRBV30	TRBJ2-4	.	TGTGCCTGGAGTGTGGGGGGAAGGGTTGCCAAAAACATTCAGTACTTC	CAWSVGGRVAKNIQYF
TRBD1	TRBV28	TRBJ1-1	.	TGTGCCAGCAGTTTAGCCGGGACAGGGCGTACTGAAGCTTTCTTT	CASSLAGTGRTEAFF
.	TRBV4-2	TRBJ1-1	.	TGTGCCAGCAGAGTGGGGATGGCCACTGAAGCTTTCTTT	CASRVGMATEAFF
.	TRBV28	TRBJ1-3	.	TGTGCCAGCAGTTTAGGACAGCTAAACACCATATATTTT	CASSLGQLNTIYF
.	TRBV3-1/TRBV3-2	TRBJ1-1	.	TGTGCCAGCAGCCAAGAGGGGTATGGCACTGAAGCTTTCTTT	CASSQEGYGTEAFF
.	TRBV12-1	TRBJ1-5	.	TGTGCCAGCACCCATCCGCCGGCAGGAAGCAATCAGCCCCAGCATTTT	CASTHPPAGSNQPQHF
.	TRBV10-3	TRBJ1-6	few	TGTGCCATCAGTGAGTCCGGGATCTCACCCCTCCACTTT	CAISESGISPLHF
.	TRBV6-5	TRBJ2-7	.	TGTGCCAGCACCGAAGGGGGAGCCTACGAGCAGTACTTC	CASTEGGAYEQYF
.	TRBV7-2	TRBJ1-5	.	TGTGCCAGCAGCTTAGTCATCGGGGATCAGCCCCAGCATTTT	CASSLVIGDQPQHF
.	TRBV5-1	TRBJ1-4	.	TGCGCCAGCAGCCCCCGTGGCAGGGAAGAAAAACTGTTTTTT	CASSPRGREEKLFF
.	TRBV5-1	TRBJ2-3	.	TGCGCCAGCAGCTTAAGCCCTACAAGCAGGGTTAGCACAGATACGCAGTATTTT	CASSLSPTSRVSTDTQYF
.	TRBV9	TRBJ2-1	once	TGTGCCAGCAGTAACGGACCCCCACAGGGATATGAGCAGTTCTTC	CASSNGPPQGYEQFF
.	TRBV2	TRBJ1-1	few	TGTGCCAGCAGTGGGGCCCCAGTGAACACTGAAGCTTTCTTT	CASSGAPVNTEAFF
TRBD1	TRBV29-1	TRBJ2-5	.	TGCAGCGTGGCCACCTATACAGGGGGACAAGAGACCCAGTACTTC	CSVATYTGGQETQYF
.	TRBV7-2	TRBJ1-5	.	TGTGCCAGCAGCTTAGTCGGCAGGGGTAGGAATCAGCCCCAGCATTTT	CASSLVGRGRNQPQHF
.	TRBV9	TRBJ1-3	.	TGTGCCAGCAGCGCCTCCGGGACACTCCGCTCTGGAAACACCATATATTTT	CASSASGTLRSGNTIYF
.	TRBV19	TRBJ1-5	.	TGTGCCAGTAGTATGGACTCCTCTAGGACTCAGCCCCAGCATTTT	CASSMDSSRTQPQHF
.	TRBV27	TRBJ1-2	.	TGTGCCAGCAGTTTATCGAGAGGGGTGGTATATGGCTACACCTTC	CASSLSRGVVYGYTF
.	TRBV29-1	TRBJ1-1	.	TGCAGCGTTCGTCGACCCGGGGGGAACACTGAAGCTTTCTTT	CSVRRPGGNTEAFF
TRBD2	TRBV29-1	TRBJ2-1	.	TGCAGCGTTGATTCCAGCGGGGGCCAATCCTTATACAATGAGCAGTTCTTC	CSVDSSGGQSLYNEQFF
TRBD1	TRBV6-5	TRBJ1-5	.	TGTGCCAGCAGTTTTGGGGGACAGGGAAATCAGCCCCAGCATTTT	CASSFGGQGNQPQHF
.	TRBV2	TRBJ1-5	few	TGTGCCAGCACTATCGTAGGGACCAATCAGCCCCAGCATTTT	CASTIVGTNQPQHF
.	TRBV30	TRBJ1-3	once	TGTGCCTGGAAAATGTCCGCTTCCCCTCCTGGAAACACCATATATTTT	CAWKMSASPPGNTIYF
.	TRBV7-9	TRBJ1-2	.	TGTGCCAGCAGCTTAGAGAGACGCAGGGGTGGAAACTATGGCTACACCTTC	CASSLERRRGGNYGYTF
.	TRBV7-2	TRBJ1-6	.	TGTGCCAGCAGCCCCCAGGTCCCTAATTCACCCCTCCACTTT	CASSPQVPNSPLHF
.	TRBV9	TRBJ1-2	once	TGTGCCAGCAGCGTAGACATTTATGGCTACACCTTC	CASSVDIYGYTF
.	TRBV18	TRBJ2-3	.	TGTGCCAGCTCGCGGACGGCTGGGGATACGCAGTATTTT	CASSRTAGDTQYF
.	TRBV30	TRBJ2-1	once	TGTGCCTGGAGCCCGGCAGGGGAGAATGAGCAGTTCTTC	CAWSPAGENEQFF
.	TRBV9	TRBJ1-1	once	TGTGCCAGCAGTGAACAGGGAACTGAAGCTTTCTTT	CASSEQGTEAFF
TRBD1	TRBV4-3	TRBJ2-6	.	TGCGCCAGCAGCCAAGAGGGGACAGGGGCATCTGGGGCCAACGTCCTGACTTTC	CASSQEGTGASGANVLTF
TRBD2	TRBV4-3	TRBJ2-3	.	TGCGCCAGCAGCTCCTGGACTAGCGGGGGCCCCACAGATACGCAGTATTTT	CASSSWTSGGPTDTQYF
.	TRBV5-1	TRBJ2-1	.	TGCGCCAGCTCCCCGGGACTGCTAAATGAGCAGTTCTTC	CASSPGLLNEQFF
.	TRBV18	TRBJ2-5	.	TGTGCCAGCTCACCGGATTCCAGGGCCCAGTACTTC	CASSPDSRAQYF
.	TRBV18	TRBJ1-3	.	TGTGCCAGCTCACCCGCGCCGGGGGCAGGAGACACCATATATTTT	CASSPAPGAGDTIYF
.	TRBV19	TRBJ2-7	.	TGTGCCAGTAGTATAACCCCGGGGGTCTACGAGCAGTACTTC	CASSITPGVYEQYF
.	TRBV7-4	TRBJ1-4	.	TGTGCCAGCAGCCCCTTTAACGCGGGGGGTGAAAAACTGTTTTTT	CASSPFNAGGEKLFF
.	TRBV7-3	TRBJ2-1	once	TGTGCCAGCAGCTCCACCTACAATGAGCAGTTCTTC	CASSSTYNEQFF
.	TRBV18	TRBJ1-5	once	TGTGCCAGCTCACCCCCCTTAATGGGTAGCAATCAGCCCCAGCATTTT	CASSPPLMGSNQPQHF
.	TRBV27	TRBJ1-1	few	TGTGCCAGCGCCCGCGGGACGGAGGCTTTTGTGGGCACTGAAGCTTTCTTT	CASARGTEAFVGTEAFF
.	TRBV18	TRBJ2-5	.	TGTGCCAGCTCACCACTTGAGCAAGAGACCCAGTACTTC	CASSPLEQETQYF
.	TRBV3-1/TRBV3-2	TRBJ1-1	.	TGTGCCAGCAGCCAAGAATACACTGAAGCTTTCTTT	CASSQEYTEAFF
.	TRBV19	TRBJ1-1	once	TGTGCCAGTAGTCCGGGTATTTGGGCGAACACTGAAGCTTTCTTT	CASSPGIWANTEAFF
TRBD1	TRBV12-5	TRBJ1-1	.	TGTGCTAGTGGTTTGGGGCCGCAGGGGGACACTGAAGCTTTCTTT	CASGLGPQGDTEAFF
.	TRBV24-1	TRBJ2-5	.	TGTGCCTCAGAGACGGCCGCGCGAGAGACCCAGTACTTC	CASETAARETQYF
.	TRBV13	TRBJ2-7	.	TGTGCCAGCAGCTTTAGCCTTACAGATCGGGTAGCCTACGAGCAGTACTTC	CASSFSLTDRVAYEQYF
.	TRBV27	TRBJ2-7	.	TGTGCCACCTCGCGCGGTAGGGTGGTCAACGAGCAGTACTTC	CATSRGRVVNEQYF
.	TRBV6-1	TRBJ2-6	.	TGTGCCAGCAGTGATCAGGGTTCTGGGGCCAACGTCCTGACTTTC	CASSDQGSGANVLTF
.	TRBV10-1	TRBJ1-5	.	TGCGCCAGCAGGGTTTGTGGAGGATATAGCAATCAGCCCCAGCATTTT	CASRVCGGYSNQPQHF